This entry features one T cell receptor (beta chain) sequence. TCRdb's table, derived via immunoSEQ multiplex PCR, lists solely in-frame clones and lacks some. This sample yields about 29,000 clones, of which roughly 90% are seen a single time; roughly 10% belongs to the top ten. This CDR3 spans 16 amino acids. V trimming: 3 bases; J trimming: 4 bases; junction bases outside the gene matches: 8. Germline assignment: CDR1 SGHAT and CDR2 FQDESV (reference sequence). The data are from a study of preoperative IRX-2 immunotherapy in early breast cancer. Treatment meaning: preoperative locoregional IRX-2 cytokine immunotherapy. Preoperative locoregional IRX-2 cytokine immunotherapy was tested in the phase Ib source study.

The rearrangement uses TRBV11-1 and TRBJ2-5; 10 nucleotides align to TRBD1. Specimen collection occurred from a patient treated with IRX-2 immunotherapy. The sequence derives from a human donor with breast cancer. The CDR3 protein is CASSLPGQGMGETQYF. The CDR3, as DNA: TGTGCCAGCAGCTTGCCGGGACAGGGGATGGGAGAGACCCAGTACTTC.